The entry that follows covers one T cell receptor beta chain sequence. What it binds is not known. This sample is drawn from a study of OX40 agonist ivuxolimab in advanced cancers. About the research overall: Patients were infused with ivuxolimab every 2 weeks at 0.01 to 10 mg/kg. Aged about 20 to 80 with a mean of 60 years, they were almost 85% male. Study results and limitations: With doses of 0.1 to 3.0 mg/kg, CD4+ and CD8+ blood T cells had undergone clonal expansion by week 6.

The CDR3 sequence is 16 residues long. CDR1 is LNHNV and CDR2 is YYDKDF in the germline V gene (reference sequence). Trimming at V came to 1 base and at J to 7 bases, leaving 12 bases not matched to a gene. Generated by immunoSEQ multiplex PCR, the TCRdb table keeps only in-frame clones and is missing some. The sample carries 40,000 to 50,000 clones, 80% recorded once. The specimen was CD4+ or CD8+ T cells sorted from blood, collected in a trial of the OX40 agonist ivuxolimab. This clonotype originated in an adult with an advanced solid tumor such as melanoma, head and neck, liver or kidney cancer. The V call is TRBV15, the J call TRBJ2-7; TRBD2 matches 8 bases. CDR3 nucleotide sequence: TGTGCCACCAGCAGAGCTGATCCGGGAGGGGCAGGGGAGCAGTACTTC. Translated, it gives CATSRADPGGAGEQYF.